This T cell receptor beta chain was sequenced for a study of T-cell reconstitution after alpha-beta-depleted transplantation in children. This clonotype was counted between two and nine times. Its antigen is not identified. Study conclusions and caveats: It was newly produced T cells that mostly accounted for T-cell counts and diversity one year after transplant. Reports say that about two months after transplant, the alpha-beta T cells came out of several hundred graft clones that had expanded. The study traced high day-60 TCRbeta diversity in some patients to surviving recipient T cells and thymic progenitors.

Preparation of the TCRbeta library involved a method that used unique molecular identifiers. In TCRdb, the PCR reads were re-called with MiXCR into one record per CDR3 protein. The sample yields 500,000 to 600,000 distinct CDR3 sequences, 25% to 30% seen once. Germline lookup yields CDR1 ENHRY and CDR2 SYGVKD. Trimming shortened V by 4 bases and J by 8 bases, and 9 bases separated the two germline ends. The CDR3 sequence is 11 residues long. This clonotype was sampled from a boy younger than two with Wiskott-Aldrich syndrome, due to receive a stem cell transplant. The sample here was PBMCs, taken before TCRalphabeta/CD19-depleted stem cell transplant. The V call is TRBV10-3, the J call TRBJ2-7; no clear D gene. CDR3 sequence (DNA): TGTGCCATCAGTGCCTTTAGGAAGCAGTACTTC. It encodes CAISAFRKQYF.